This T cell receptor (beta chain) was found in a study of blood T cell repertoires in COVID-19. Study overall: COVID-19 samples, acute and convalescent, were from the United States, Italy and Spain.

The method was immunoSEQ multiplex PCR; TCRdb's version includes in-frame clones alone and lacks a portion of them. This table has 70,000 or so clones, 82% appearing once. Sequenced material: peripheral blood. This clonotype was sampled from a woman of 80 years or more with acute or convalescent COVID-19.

Written as DNA, the CDR3 is TGCGCCAGCAGGCTCTCCGGACAGGGGTCCACTGAAGCTTTCTTT. It specifies CASRLSGQGSTEAFF. V and J are TRBV5-1 and TRBJ1-1; TRBD1 agrees at 9 bases. The length of the CDR3 is 15 residues. Per germline, CDR1 SGHRS and CDR2 YFSETQ. The J segment lost 4 bases and the V segment lost 5 bases, leaving 9 bases of the junction unmatched.